The 4 T cell receptor beta chains below come from one sample, sequenced in a study of cytomegalovirus exposure and HLA in healthy donors. Both 60 Vbeta primers and 13 Jbeta primers went into the PCR. The method was immunoSEQ multiplex PCR; TCRdb's version includes in-frame clones alone and lacks a portion of them. The top ten clones hold roughly 1.3% of a sample with under 200,000 clones, roughly 85% of them seen once. Sequenced sample: PBMCs. The receptors were gathered from a man younger than 45 in good health and CMV-seronegative.

CDR3 coding DNA: TGCGCCAGCAGCCCACCGGGACTACTATACGAGCAGTACTTC. The encoded protein is CASSPPGLLYEQYF. The rearrangement uses TRBV4-1 and TRBJ2-7, with 7 bases lining up with TRBD2. The CDR3 is made up of 14 amino acids. Germline V gene lookup returns CDR1 MGHRA and CDR2 YSYEKL. Trimming cost V 4 bases and J 4 bases; bases outside gene matches: 7.

The chain recombines TRBV27 with TRBJ2-7; D gene unclear. Germline values: CDR1 MNHEY, CDR2 SMNVEV (reference sequence). The CDR3 has 15 residues. Trimming pared 3 bases from V and 4 bases from J, leaving 16 bases between. The CDR3 reads CASSFLAPGPYEQYF. For the CDR3, the DNA is TGTGCCAGCAGTTTCCTGGCGCCAGGCCCTTACGAGCAGTACTTC.

The chain is built from TRBV10-3 and TRBJ1-1; tentative D call: TRBD1 (6 bases). V shed 10 bases and J shed 1 base, with 13 bases lying between them. Germline V gives CDR1 ENHRY, CDR2 SYGVKD. There are 13 residues in the CDR3. Written as DNA, the CDR3 is TGTGCCACCAAGGACAGATGGAACACTGAAGCTTTCTTT. It encodes CATKDRWNTEAFF.

This chain joins TRBV4-3 and TRBJ2-5; weak D call: TRBD2 (6 bases). V was trimmed by 0 bases and J by 4 bases, leaving 15 bases between them. CDR1 and CDR2 from the germline V gene are LGHNA and YSLEER. CDR3 length: 16 residues. In nucleotides, the CDR3 is TGCGCCAGCAGCCAAGAGTCCGGGGGAGTCCTAGAGACCCAGTACTTC. It encodes CASSQESGGVLETQYF.